This is a list of T cell receptor beta chains from one sample in a study of cytomegalovirus exposure and HLA in healthy donors. Clones were read by immunoSEQ multiplex PCR, and TCRdb kept only the in-frame ones, dropping some. Of tens of thousands of clones listed, about 92% are singletons. The sample was PBMCs. The receptors originated from a man aged 18 to 29 in good health and CMV-seronegative. Both conserved end residues are part of each CDR3. D genes are given only for firm matches. Not every row has a clone size; where given, it reads once, few, many or a size class.

clone_size	j_call	d_call	v_call	cdr3_aa	cdr3_nt
-	TRBJ2-1	TRBD1	TRBV5-1	CASSLTGTGYYNEQFF	TGCGCCAGCAGCTTGACCGGGACAGGGTACTACAATGAGCAGTTCTTC
-	TRBJ2-1	TRBD2	TRBV15	CATSRDFIAGLRQFF	TGTGCCACCAGCAGAGACTTTATAGCGGGACTTCGCCAGTTCTTC
-	TRBJ2-7	TRBD1	TRBV11-2	CASSQRGQDSYEQYF	TGTGCCAGCAGCCAAAGGGGACAGGACTCCTACGAGCAGTACTTC
once	TRBJ2-7	-	TRBV15	CATSRAPPLDRSTYEQYF	TGTGCCACCAGCAGAGCCCCCCCACTTGACAGGAGCACCTACGAGCAGTACTTC
-	TRBJ1-1	TRBD1	TRBV27	CASSLSGQGWAFF	TGTGCCAGCAGCCTCTCGGGACAGGGGTGGGCTTTCTTT
-	TRBJ1-4	TRBD1	TRBV4-1	CASSQLQGNEKLFF	TGCGCCAGCAGCCAACTACAGGGGAATGAAAAACTGTTTTTT
-	TRBJ2-7	TRBD2	TRBV7-2	CASSLDLASGRYEQYF	TGTGCCAGCAGCTTAGATCTGGCTAGCGGGAGATACGAGCAGTACTTC
-	TRBJ2-5	-	TRBV6-1	CASNGDSQETQYF	TGTGCCAGCAACGGCGACAGCCAAGAGACCCAGTACTTC
-	TRBJ1-3	TRBD1	TRBV5-4	CASSPGQGATGNTIYF	TGTGCCAGCAGCCCGGGACAGGGGGCAACGGGAAACACCATATATTTT
once	TRBJ2-3	TRBD2	TRBV10-3	CAISESIAGVRDTQYF	TGTGCCATCAGTGAGTCGATCGCGGGAGTGCGAGATACGCAGTATTTT
-	TRBJ1-5	-	TRBV18	CASSPRKVGVSQPQHF	TGTGCCAGCTCACCAAGAAAGGTCGGGGTCAGTCAGCCCCAGCATTTT
-	TRBJ2-2	-	TRBV19	CASRWGAGELFF	TGTGCCAGTAGATGGGGCGCCGGGGAGCTGTTTTTT
-	TRBJ2-1	-	TRBV19	CASSISSYQYNEQFF	TGTGCCAGTAGTATTTCTAGTTACCAATACAATGAGCAGTTCTTC
-	TRBJ2-2	TRBD2	TRBV7-2	CASSLGLAGGFTGELFF	TGTGCCAGCAGCTTGGGACTAGCGGGAGGTTTCACCGGGGAGCTGTTTTTT
once	TRBJ1-2	TRBD1	TRBV2	CASSGQGAGYGYTF	TGTGCCAGCAGTGGACAGGGGGCGGGCTATGGCTACACCTTC
-	TRBJ1-1	-	TRBV28	CASSLSGAVTEAFF	TGTGCCAGCAGTTTATCAGGGGCCGTCACTGAAGCTTTCTTT
-	TRBJ1-3	-	TRBV28	CASRQGEATIYF	TGTGCCAGCAGGCAGGGTGAAGCCACCATATATTTT
-	TRBJ2-5	-	TRBV9	CASSVDDGAETQYF	TGTGCCAGCAGCGTAGATGACGGAGCGGAGACCCAGTACTTC
-	TRBJ2-7	-	TRBV7-2	CASSLIGGAGHEQYF	TGTGCCAGCAGCTTAATTGGGGGCGCAGGACACGAGCAGTACTTC
-	TRBJ2-3	TRBD1	TRBV7-6	CASSLGTGGFADTQYF	TGTGCCAGCAGCTTAGGAACAGGGGGCTTCGCAGATACGCAGTATTTT
-	TRBJ2-1	TRBD2	TRBV7-3	CASSSSGRASDEQFF	TGTGCCAGCAGCTCGAGCGGGAGGGCCTCGGATGAGCAGTTCTTC
once	TRBJ1-5	-	TRBV28	CASSDPRFYNQPQHF	TGTGCCAGCAGTGACCCGAGGTTTTACAATCAGCCCCAGCATTTT
-	TRBJ1-4	-	TRBV27	CASSRTAASPNEKLFF	TGTGCCAGCAGCCGGACAGCTGCTTCTCCTAATGAAAAACTGTTTTTT
-	TRBJ1-1	-	TRBV28	CASYDLGGTEAFF	TGTGCCAGCTACGACTTAGGGGGCACTGAAGCTTTCTTT
-	TRBJ2-5	-	TRBV5-8	CASSLRTGQETQYF	TGTGCCAGCAGCTTAAGGACGGGACAAGAGACCCAGTACTTC
-	TRBJ2-3	-	TRBV28	CASSLGAVNTDTQYF	TGTGCCAGCAGTTTAGGGGCGGTGAACACAGATACGCAGTATTTT
-	TRBJ2-7	TRBD2	TRBV27	CASSLGRGAYEQYF	TGTGCCAGCAGTTTAGGGCGGGGGGCCTACGAGCAGTACTTC
once	TRBJ2-2	TRBD2	TRBV9	CASSTGGSGRTGELFF	TGTGCCAGCAGCACAGGGGGTAGCGGGAGGACCGGGGAGCTGTTTTTT
-	TRBJ2-7	TRBD1	TRBV28	CASSPVDRDSYEQYF	TGTGCCAGCAGTCCCGTGGACAGGGACAGCTACGAGCAGTACTTC
once	TRBJ2-7	-	TRBV5-1	CASMGQSSYEQYF	TGCGCCAGCATGGGCCAGAGCTCCTACGAGCAGTACTTC
-	TRBJ2-2	TRBD1	TRBV11-2	CASSFAAGTGLTGELFF	TGTGCCAGCAGCTTCGCGGCCGGGACAGGGCTCACCGGGGAGCTGTTTTTT
-	TRBJ2-7	TRBD1	TRBV29-1	CSVEGDSPYEQYF	TGCAGCGTTGAAGGGGACAGTCCCTACGAGCAGTACTTC
-	TRBJ1-5	-	TRBV28	CASSFVADSNQPQHF	TGTGCCAGCAGTTTCGTGGCAGATAGCAATCAGCCCCAGCATTTT
-	TRBJ2-6	TRBD2	TRBV19	CASSLGTSGRASGANVLTF	TGTGCCAGTAGTTTGGGAACTAGCGGGAGGGCCTCTGGGGCCAACGTCCTGACTTTC
-	TRBJ2-7	-	TRBV18	CASSRSPGFGEATYEQYF	TGTGCCAGCTCACGCTCCCCGGGGTTCGGGGAGGCCACCTACGAGCAGTACTTC
-	TRBJ2-5	TRBD2	TRBV7-6	CASSSSGISVETQYF	TGTGCCAGCAGCAGCAGCGGGATCTCTGTGGAGACCCAGTACTTC
-	TRBJ2-7	TRBD2	TRBV7-2	CASSLVGAGLADYEQYF	TGTGCCAGCAGCTTAGTGGGCGCGGGACTAGCGGACTACGAGCAGTACTTC
-	TRBJ1-2	-	TRBV5-1	CASSLRGDGYTF	TGCGCCAGCAGCTTGCGGGGGGACGGCTACACCTTC
-	TRBJ2-5	-	TRBV5-1	CASSLRDSQETQYF	TGCGCCAGCAGCCTCCGGGACTCCCAAGAGACCCAGTACTTC
few	TRBJ2-2	TRBD1	TRBV4-3	CASSQDRGTGGLTGELFF	TGCGCCAGCAGCCAAGATCGAGGGACAGGGGGCCTCACCGGGGAGCTGTTTTTT
-	TRBJ1-2	-	TRBV6-5	CASKRGGGYTF	TGTGCCAGCAAGCGGGGAGGGGGCTACACCTTC
-	TRBJ2-3	TRBD2	TRBV18	CASSPRTSGSGTQYF	TGTGCCAGCTCACCACGGACTAGCGGGAGCGGTACGCAGTATTTT
-	TRBJ1-4	TRBD1	TRBV4-3	CASSQDRGTGIGEKLFF	TGCGCCAGCAGCCAAGATCGGGGGACAGGGATAGGTGAAAAACTGTTTTTT
-	TRBJ1-2	TRBD1	TRBV28	CASNQDLGTGANYGYTF	TGTGCCAGCAATCAAGACTTGGGGACAGGGGCTAACTATGGCTACACCTTC
-	TRBJ1-4	-	TRBV5-5	CASSPVGGGNEKLFF	TGTGCCAGCAGCCCCGTTGGGGGGGGCAATGAAAAACTGTTTTTT
-	TRBJ2-5	-	TRBV25-1	CASTPGETQYF	TGTGCCAGCACCCCGGGGGAGACCCAGTACTTC
-	TRBJ2-1	TRBD2	TRBV7-9	CASSLGGTRNNEQFF	TGTGCCAGCAGCTTAGGAGGGACTAGAAACAATGAGCAGTTCTTC
-	TRBJ2-4	-	TRBV27	CASSFVADLAKNIQYF	TGTGCCAGCAGCTTCGTAGCGGACCTAGCCAAAAACATTCAGTACTTC
-	TRBJ2-5	TRBD1	TRBV29-1	CSARDSGETQYF	TGCAGCGCTCGGGACAGCGGAGAGACCCAGTACTTC
-	TRBJ2-4	TRBD1	TRBV27	CASSYSLGQGGIQYF	TGTGCCAGCAGTTACTCATTGGGACAGGGAGGGATTCAGTACTTC
-	TRBJ2-1	-	TRBV5-1	CASSSRGNEQFF	TGCGCCAGCAGCTCCCGGGGAAATGAGCAGTTCTTC
-	TRBJ2-1	-	TRBV6-5	CASTRGSSYNEQFF	TGTGCCAGCACCCGGGGGAGCTCCTACAATGAGCAGTTCTTC
-	TRBJ2-7	TRBD2	TRBV27	CASSWTGGPWYF	TGTGCCAGCAGTTGGACGGGGGGGCCGTGGTACTTC
-	TRBJ2-3	-	TRBV6-1	CASSDRVSTDTQYF	TGTGCCAGCAGTGACCGGGTCTCCACAGATACGCAGTATTTT